The TCR beta chain described here comes from a study of T cell clonality in common variable immunodeficiency. The CDR3 consists of 13 residues. Germline assignment: CDR1 SNHLY and CDR2 FYNNEI. The repertoire was sequenced with immunoSEQ multiplex PCR; TCRdb's copy has only in-frame clones and lacks some. The repertoire consists of tens of thousands of clones, none detected only once. This clone was seen at least ten times. Antigen unknown. The sequenced fragment ends 3 residues before the CDR3 boundary, so the rest is inferred from the germline J gene. General observations from the study: TCRbeta clonality was increased in CVID versus healthy controls.

This clonotype was obtained from a person aged 18 to 75 in good health. The sequencing input was peripheral blood mononuclear cells. J is TRBJ2-3 and V is TRBV2; D gene unclear. CDR3 bases read: TGTGCCAGCAGTGACTTGCGGCCCGGAACG. It codes for CASSDLRPGT. The full CDR3 protein is CASSDLRPGTQYF.